The sequence of this T cell receptor beta chain was determined in a study of OX40 agonist ivuxolimab in advanced cancers. The repertoire was sequenced with immunoSEQ multiplex PCR; TCRdb's copy has only in-frame clones and lacks some. The sample holds some 10,000 clones, 84% seen once. This clone was seen a single time. CDR1 and CDR2 (germline): MNHEY, SMNVEV (reference sequence). The CDR3 totals 13 residues. Between the trimmed V and J ends, which lost 3 bases and 3 bases, there was a span of 9 bases. The source of this sequence is an adult with an advanced solid tumor such as melanoma, head and neck, liver or kidney cancer. The chain uses TRBV27 and TRBJ2-7, with D perhaps matching TRBD1 (6 bases). The input for sequencing was CD4+ or CD8+ T cells sorted from blood, taken in a trial of the OX40 agonist ivuxolimab. The CDR3 DNA follows: TGTGCCAGCAGTTTTCGAGGGGGCTACGAGCAGTACTTC. Its translation: CASSFRGGYEQYF.